The rows below give T cell receptor beta chains drawn from one sample of a study of T cell repertoires in cytomegalovirus infection. TCRdb processed the reads anew with MiXCR; each CDR3 protein has one entry. The table shows 800,000 to 950,000 distinct CDR3 sequences, with about 31% occurring only once. Antigens of these TCRs are unknown. This material consisted of cultured CD8+ T cells from PBMCs, taken from culture after CMV antigen stimulation. The receptors come from a human donor in good health (CMV status not recorded). Some clones in this sample may be carry-over from other donors' samples. CDR3s include the opening cysteine and the closing phenylalanine or tryptophan. The D gene is left open where the match is weak. Not all rows give a size; the values are once, few, many and, for expanded clones, a class.

v_call: TRBV20-1
j_call: TRBJ2-2
clone_size: -
d_call: TRBD2
cdr3_nt: TGCAGTGCGGGACTAGACACCGGGGAGCTGTTTTTT
cdr3_aa: CSAGLDTGELFF

v_call: TRBV6-2/TRBV6-3
j_call: TRBJ1-2
clone_size: -
d_call: -
cdr3_nt: TGTGCCAGCAGCCGTGCCGCCGGTAACTATGGCTACACCTTC
cdr3_aa: CASSRAAGNYGYTF

v_call: TRBV4-2
j_call: TRBJ1-2
clone_size: -
d_call: -
cdr3_nt: TGTGCCAGCAGCCAAGATGTCGAGAATTTCTATGGCTACACCTTC
cdr3_aa: CASSQDVENFYGYTF

v_call: TRBV2
j_call: TRBJ2-7
clone_size: -
d_call: -
cdr3_nt: TGTGCCAGCAGTGAGGGGAACGGGGACGAGCAGTACTTC
cdr3_aa: CASSEGNGDEQYF

v_call: TRBV2
j_call: TRBJ2-7
clone_size: few
d_call: -
cdr3_nt: TGTGCCAGCAGTGACGGTGGCAGCTCCTACGAGCAGTACTTC
cdr3_aa: CASSDGGSSYEQYF

v_call: TRBV7-8
j_call: TRBJ1-5
clone_size: -
d_call: -
cdr3_nt: TGTGCCAGCAGCTTATCCAGGGGAGGTCAGCCCCAGCATTTT
cdr3_aa: CASSLSRGGQPQHF

v_call: TRBV19
j_call: TRBJ1-1
clone_size: many
d_call: -
cdr3_nt: TGTGCCAGTAGTCGGACAGTGAACACTGAAGCTTTCTTT
cdr3_aa: CASSRTVNTEAFF

v_call: TRBV7-7
j_call: TRBJ2-7
clone_size: many
d_call: TRBD1
cdr3_nt: TGTGCTAGCAGCCATGGACAGGGTTACGAGCAGTACTTC
cdr3_aa: CASSHGQGYEQYF

v_call: TRBV19
j_call: TRBJ1-5
clone_size: -
d_call: -
cdr3_nt: TGTGCCAGTAGTAAGTGGGAATTTAGCAATCAGCCCCAGCATTTT
cdr3_aa: CASSKWEFSNQPQHF

v_call: TRBV7-2
j_call: TRBJ1-4
clone_size: many
d_call: -
cdr3_nt: TGTGCCAGCAGCTTGGGGATGGGGGAGGAAAAACTGTTTTTT
cdr3_aa: CASSLGMGEEKLFF

v_call: TRBV7-6
j_call: TRBJ2-2
clone_size: few
d_call: TRBD2
cdr3_nt: TGTGCCAGCAGCCCAGGACTAGCAGACCTATTGAACACCGGGGAGCTGTTTTTT
cdr3_aa: CASSPGLADLLNTGELFF

v_call: TRBV6-5
j_call: TRBJ2-7
clone_size: few
d_call: -
cdr3_nt: TGTGCCAGCAGTTACGAAAGCAACTACGAGCAGTACTTC
cdr3_aa: CASSYESNYEQYF

v_call: TRBV6-1
j_call: TRBJ2-2
clone_size: -
d_call: -
cdr3_nt: TGTGCCAGCAGTCCAACGGGGGAGGCCGGGGAGCTGTTTTTT
cdr3_aa: CASSPTGEAGELFF

v_call: TRBV7-2
j_call: TRBJ1-5
clone_size: few
d_call: TRBD1
cdr3_nt: TGTGCCAGCAGCACTGTCGGACAGGGAAATCAGCCCCAGCATTTT
cdr3_aa: CASSTVGQGNQPQHF

v_call: TRBV28
j_call: TRBJ2-5
clone_size: -
d_call: -
cdr3_nt: TGTGCCAGCAGCTCCAAAAGGAGGAAGGGAGAGACCCAGTACTTC
cdr3_aa: CASSSKRRKGETQYF

v_call: TRBV12-3/TRBV12-4
j_call: TRBJ2-1
clone_size: -
d_call: -
cdr3_nt: TGTGCCAGCAGTCCGTCCCCCGGGGGTTATGGACACTACAATGAGCAGTTCTTC
cdr3_aa: CASSPSPGGYGHYNEQFF

v_call: TRBV6-6
j_call: TRBJ1-5
clone_size: -
d_call: -
cdr3_nt: TGTGCCAGCAGTTACTCGACCGGGCCCGAAAGCAATCGGCCCCAGCATTTT
cdr3_aa: CASSYSTGPESNRPQHF

v_call: TRBV12-3/TRBV12-4
j_call: TRBJ2-3
clone_size: once
d_call: -
cdr3_nt: TGTGCCAACAGTCGGACAGAGTCAGATACGCAGTATTTT
cdr3_aa: CANSRTESDTQYF

v_call: TRBV4-1
j_call: TRBJ2-6
clone_size: -
d_call: -
cdr3_nt: TGCGCCAGCAGCCAAGATATCGAGGGACTCTGGGCCAACGTCCTGACTTTC
cdr3_aa: CASSQDIEGLWANVLTF